This entry lists 13 T cell receptor beta chains sequenced from one sample in a study of T cells in Graves' hyperthyroidism and ophthalmopathy. Template material for amplifying TCR beta CDR3 regions consisted of RNA transcripts. RT-PCR in the first round (using the HTBI primer set) targeted the TCR CDR3. One entry per CDR3 protein results from TCRdb running MiXCR on the multiplex PCR reads. The table lists about 380,000 distinct CDR3 sequences, approximately 17% of them singletons. The sample consisted of blood. These receptors were collected from a man aged 18 to 35 with Graves' ophthalmopathy.

The sample holds many counts of this clonotype. The chain recombines TRBV7-8 with TRBJ1-5, with TRBD1 matching over 7 bases. CDR1 is SGHVS, CDR2 FQNEAQ, per germline. The CDR3 covers 14 residues. After removal of 5 bases from V and 6 bases from J, the junction contained 7 bases not matched to a gene. CDR3 DNA sequence: TGTGCCAGCAGCGCGGGGACAGACTTTCAGCCCCAGCATTTT. This encodes CASSAGTDFQPQHF.

This clonotype was counted only a few times. The chain is built from TRBV11-2 and TRBJ1-6; D is undetermined. In germline, CDR1 is SGHAT, CDR2 FQNNGV. V lost 5 bases and J 4 bases, leaving 12 bases between the germline ends. The CDR3 contains 15 residues. This chain's CDR3 is CASSQEGPYNSPLHF. The CDR3 nucleotides are TGTGCCAGCAGCCAGGAAGGGCCTTATAATTCACCCCTCCACTTT. The full variable domain, completed using reference TRBV11-2 and TRBJ1-6, is EAGVAQSPRYKIIEKRQSVAFWCNPISGHATLYWYQQILGQGPKLLIQFQNNGVVDDSQLPKDRFSAERLKGVDSTLKIQPAKLEDSAVYLCASSQEGPYNSPLHFGNGTRLTVT.

This clonotype was seen ten or more times. V usage is TRBV20-1 and J usage is TRBJ2-5, with 8 bases that match TRBD2. Germline V gives CDR1 DFQATT, CDR2 SNEGSKA (reference sequence). The J segment lost 1 base and the V segment lost 3 bases, leaving 7 bases of the junction unmatched. CDR3 length: 15 amino acids. CDR3 nucleotide sequence: TGCAGTGCTAGTCCGGCTAGCGGGTCCCAAGAGACCCAGTACTTC. Its translation: CSASPASGSQETQYF.

This sequence joins TRBV5-1 and TRBJ2-5; maybe TRBD2 (6 bases). Germline V gives CDR1 SGHRS, CDR2 YFSETQ. The CDR3 runs to 13 residues. V shed 6 bases and J shed 5 bases, with 14 bases lying between them. CDR3 protein: CASTLEGWETQYF. The CDR3 region has the DNA TGCGCCAGCACTCTGGAGGGTTGGGAGACCCAGTACTTC. Full variable domain (remainder filled in from reference TRBV5-1 and TRBJ2-5): KAGVTQTPRYLIKTRGQQVTLSCSPISGHRSVSWYQQTPGQGLQFLFEYFSETQRNKGNFPGRFSGRQFSNSRSEMNVSTLELGDSALYLCASTLEGWETQYFGPGTRLLVL.

There are many counts of this clonotype. The V call is TRBV6-2 or TRBV6-3, the J call TRBJ1-5, with D possibly matching TRBD1 (5 bases). Trimming left V 0 bases short and J 7 bases short, with 13 bases between. Germline V gene lookup returns CDR1 MNHEY and CDR2 SVGEGT. The CDR3 runs to 15 residues. CDR3 sequence reads: CASSYSSGSEQPQHF. The CDR3 bases are TGTGCCAGCAGTTACTCGTCAGGGTCGGAACAGCCCCAGCATTTT.

This clonotype was recorded at least ten times. This chain joins TRBV7-3 and TRBJ2-1; possible D gene TRBD1, 6 bases. Per the germline V gene, CDR1 is SGHTA and CDR2 is FQGTGA. V was trimmed by 5 bases and J by 8 bases, leaving 16 bases between them. This CDR3 contains 14 residues. The CDR3 here is CASSQQQGSDEQFF. CDR3 DNA sequence: TGTGCCAGCAGCCAACAGCAGGGGTCGGATGAGCAGTTCTTC.

This clonotype was detected a few times. V gene TRBV2 combines with J gene TRBJ1-4; 9 bases align to TRBD1. The CDR3 runs 18 residues. V shed 8 bases and J 0 bases; nucleotides not matched to a gene: 13. From germline, CDR1 is SNHLY and CDR2 FYNNEI. CDR3 in amino acids: CASSQQGASIATNEKLFF. CDR3 nucleotides: TGTGCCAGCTCTCAACAGGGGGCGAGTATTGCAACTAATGAAAAACTGTTTTTT.

There are many counts of this clonotype. This rearrangement joins TRBV5-1 to TRBJ1-6; D uncertain. V was pared by 0 bases and J by 8 bases, with 9 bases between. The CDR3 has 14 amino acids. The germline V gene encodes CDR1 SGHRS and CDR2 YFSETQ. The CDR3 DNA is TGCGCCAGCAGCTTGGTCGTCGGAGATTCACCCCTCCACTTT. This gives the protein CASSLVVGDSPLHF.

This clonotype was found many times. The chain couples TRBV6-1 to TRBJ2-5, with 8 bases matching TRBD1. With 6 bases clipped from V and 5 bases from J, the junction kept 8 bases outside the gene matches. The CDR3 sequence is 14 residues long. Germline values: CDR1 MNHNS, CDR2 SASEGT. CDR3 nucleotides: TGTGCCAGCAGACCGCCAGGGGGCAGGGAGACCCAGTACTTC. Its translation is CASRPPGGRETQYF.

This clonotype was recorded at least ten times. The chain combines TRBV5-1 with TRBJ1-5, with D uncertain. V was pared by 0 bases and J by 0 bases, with 10 bases between. Germline V gene data show CDR1 as SGHRS and CDR2 as YFSETQ. The CDR3 contains 16 residues. The CDR3 DNA reads as TGCGCCAGCAGCTTGGGAGGGCCCTATAGCAATCAGCCCCAGCATTTT. Residues: CASSLGGPYSNQPQHF.

V usage is TRBV2 and J usage is TRBJ1-2, with a tentative D call TRBD1 (6 bases). This CDR3 contains 22 residues. Trimming pared 3 bases from V and 0 bases from J, leaving 32 bases between. Germline lookup yields CDR1 SNHLY and CDR2 FYNNEI. CDR3 sequence (DNA): TGTGCCAGCAGTGAGACGGGGGGGGCGCTGGATTTGATGCTGGGGGCTAACTATGGCTACACCTTC. Amino acid sequence: CASSETGGALDLMLGANYGYTF.

This clonotype was found many times. This chain connects TRBV5-1 to TRBJ2-1; D perhaps matches TRBD1 (6 bases). Germline lookup yields CDR1 SGHRS and CDR2 YFSETQ. V was shortened by 4 bases and J by 5 bases, with 16 bases between the two germline ends. There are 15 residues in the CDR3. CDR3: CASSRGIGQNNEQFF. The CDR3 DNA reads TGCGCCAGCAGCCGAGGGATCGGACAGAACAATGAGCAGTTCTTC.

This clonotype was seen at least ten times. The genes are TRBV12-3 or TRBV12-4 and TRBJ2-5, with 12 positions matching TRBD1. The CDR3 is 15 residues long. V lost 5 bases to trimming and J lost 7 bases; unmatched junction nucleotides: 8. The CDR3 nucleotides are TGTGCCAGCAGTCCGTGGGGACAGGGGGCCGGGACCCAGTACTTC. Its translation is CASSPWGQGAGTQYF.